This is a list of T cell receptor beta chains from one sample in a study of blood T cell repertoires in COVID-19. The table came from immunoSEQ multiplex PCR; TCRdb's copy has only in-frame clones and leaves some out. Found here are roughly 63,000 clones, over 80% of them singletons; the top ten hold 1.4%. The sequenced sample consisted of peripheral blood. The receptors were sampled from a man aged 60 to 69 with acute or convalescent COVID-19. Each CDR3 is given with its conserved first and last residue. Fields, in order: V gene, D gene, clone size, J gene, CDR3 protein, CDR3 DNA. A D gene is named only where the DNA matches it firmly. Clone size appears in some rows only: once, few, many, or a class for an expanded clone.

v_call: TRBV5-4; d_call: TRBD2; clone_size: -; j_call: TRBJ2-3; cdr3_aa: CASTLGLERTDTQYF; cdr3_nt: TGTGCCAGCACCCTGGGACTAGAGCGCACAGATACGCAGTATTTT
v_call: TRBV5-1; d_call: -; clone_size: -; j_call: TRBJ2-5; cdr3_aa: CASGVQGVSTQYF; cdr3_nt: TGCGCCAGCGGCGTTCAAGGGGTATCGACCCAGTACTTC
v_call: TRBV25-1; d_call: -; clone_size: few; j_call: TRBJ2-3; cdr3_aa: CASSDRGLSTDTQYF; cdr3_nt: TGTGCCAGCAGTGACCGCGGACTAAGCACAGATACGCAGTATTTT
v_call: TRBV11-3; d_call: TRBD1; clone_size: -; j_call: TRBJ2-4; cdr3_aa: CASSLKQGYIQYF; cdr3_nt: TGTGCCAGCAGCTTAAAACAGGGGTACATTCAGTACTTC
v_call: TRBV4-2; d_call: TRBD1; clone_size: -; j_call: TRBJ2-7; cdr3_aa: CASSPGGQGISYEQYF; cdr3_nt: TGTGCCAGCAGCCCTGGGGGACAGGGTATTTCCTACGAGCAGTACTTC
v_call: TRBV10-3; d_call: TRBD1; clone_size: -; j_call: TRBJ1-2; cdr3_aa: CAISETAGGRPYGYTF; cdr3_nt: TGTGCCATCAGTGAGACGGCAGGGGGAAGGCCCTATGGCTACACCTTC
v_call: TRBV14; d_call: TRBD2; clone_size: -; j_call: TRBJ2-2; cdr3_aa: CASSQRVSVGRADTGELFF; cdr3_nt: TGTGCCAGCAGCCAACGGGTCTCTGTCGGGAGGGCCGACACCGGGGAGCTGTTTTTT
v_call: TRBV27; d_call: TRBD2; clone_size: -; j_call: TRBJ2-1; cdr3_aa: CASSLLAGGPQGEQFF; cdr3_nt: TGTGCCAGCAGTTTGCTAGCGGGAGGGCCTCAGGGGGAGCAGTTCTTC
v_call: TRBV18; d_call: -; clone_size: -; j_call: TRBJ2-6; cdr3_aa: CASSPRDQGLSGANVLTF; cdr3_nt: TGTGCCAGCTCACCTCGCGATCAGGGGCTTTCTGGGGCCAACGTCCTGACTTTC
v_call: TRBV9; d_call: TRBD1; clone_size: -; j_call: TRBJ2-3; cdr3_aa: CASSVGGDRATDTQYF; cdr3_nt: TGTGCCAGCAGCGTGGGGGGGGACAGGGCCACAGATACGCAGTATTTT
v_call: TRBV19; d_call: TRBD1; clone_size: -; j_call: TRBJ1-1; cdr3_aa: CASSIQGARTEAFF; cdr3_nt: TGTGCCAGTAGTATTCAGGGGGCAAGGACTGAAGCTTTCTTT
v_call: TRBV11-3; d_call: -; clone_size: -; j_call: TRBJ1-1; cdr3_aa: CASSLVVVLERSEAFF; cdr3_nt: TGTGCCAGCAGCTTAGTGGTAGTCCTAGAACGCTCTGAAGCTTTCTTT
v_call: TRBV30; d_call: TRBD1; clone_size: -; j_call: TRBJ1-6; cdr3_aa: CAWSVGGTANSPLHF; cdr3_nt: TGTGCCTGGAGTGTAGGGGGGACAGCGAATTCACCCCTCCACTTT
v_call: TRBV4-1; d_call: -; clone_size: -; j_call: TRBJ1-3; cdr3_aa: CASSQEVTRNSGNTIYF; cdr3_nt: TGCGCCAGCAGCCAAGAGGTCACACGAAACTCTGGAAACACCATATATTTT
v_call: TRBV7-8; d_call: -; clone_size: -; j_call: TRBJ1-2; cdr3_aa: CASAGTSAWGGGYTF; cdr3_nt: TGTGCCAGCGCCGGGACTAGCGCTTGGGGAGGAGGCTACACCTTC
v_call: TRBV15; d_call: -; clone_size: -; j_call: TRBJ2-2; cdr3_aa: CATKGAGYTGELFF; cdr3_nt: TGTGCCACGAAGGGGGCGGGGTACACCGGGGAGCTGTTTTTT
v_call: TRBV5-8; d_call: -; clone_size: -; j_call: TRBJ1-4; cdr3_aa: CASSLDGTNEKLFF; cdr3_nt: TGTGCCAGCAGCTTGGACGGAACTAATGAAAAACTGTTTTTT
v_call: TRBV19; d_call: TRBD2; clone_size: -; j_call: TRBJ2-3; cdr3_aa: CASSIGGLGSTDTQYF; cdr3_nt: TGTGCCAGTAGTATTGGGGGACTAGGCAGCACAGATACGCAGTATTTT
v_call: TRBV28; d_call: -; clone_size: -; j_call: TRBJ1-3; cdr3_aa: CASSSSRGGNTIYF; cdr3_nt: TGTGCCAGCAGTTCCTCGCGGGGAGGAAACACCATATATTTT
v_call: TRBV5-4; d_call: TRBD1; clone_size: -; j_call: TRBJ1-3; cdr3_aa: CAVKDVRGNTIYF; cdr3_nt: TGTGCCGTCAAGGATGTCAGGGGGAACACCATATATTTT
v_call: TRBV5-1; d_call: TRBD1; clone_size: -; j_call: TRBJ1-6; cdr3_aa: CASSKNWDRNSPLHF; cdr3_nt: TGCGCCAGCAGCAAGAACTGGGACAGGAATTCACCCCTCCACTTT
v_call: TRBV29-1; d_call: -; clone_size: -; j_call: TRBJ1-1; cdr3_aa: CSVRLTGLITEAFF; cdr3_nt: TGCAGCGTAAGACTCACGGGGTTGATCACTGAAGCTTTCTTT
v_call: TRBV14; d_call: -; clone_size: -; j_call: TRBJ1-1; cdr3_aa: CASSQPLLGQHTEAFF; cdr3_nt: TGTGCCAGCAGCCAACCTTTGCTCGGACAACACACTGAAGCTTTCTTT
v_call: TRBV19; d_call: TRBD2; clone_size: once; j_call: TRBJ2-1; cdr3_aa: CASRAWASGNNEQFF; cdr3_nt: TGTGCCAGTAGGGCGTGGGCTAGCGGCAACAATGAGCAGTTCTTC
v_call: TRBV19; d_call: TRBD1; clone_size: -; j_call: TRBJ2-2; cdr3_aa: CARNSPGGHNTGELFF; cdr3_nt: TGTGCCAGGAACAGCCCAGGGGGCCATAACACCGGGGAGCTGTTTTTT
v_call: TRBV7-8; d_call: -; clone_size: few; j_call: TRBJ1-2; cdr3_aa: CASSLDRTALGYTF; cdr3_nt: TGTGCCAGCAGCTTAGACCGGACAGCTTTGGGCTACACCTTC
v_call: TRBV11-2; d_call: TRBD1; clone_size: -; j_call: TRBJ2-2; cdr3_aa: CASTLTQGYTGELFF; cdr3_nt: TGTGCCAGCACCTTGACACAGGGGTACACCGGGGAGCTGTTTTTT
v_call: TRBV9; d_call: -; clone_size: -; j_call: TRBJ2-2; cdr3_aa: CASSAVGPTGELFF; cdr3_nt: TGTGCCAGCAGCGCCGTTGGGCCCACCGGGGAGCTGTTTTTT
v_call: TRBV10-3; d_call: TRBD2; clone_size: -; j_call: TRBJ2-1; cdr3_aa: CAITKAGGDNEQFF; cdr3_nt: TGTGCCATCACCAAAGCGGGAGGGGACAATGAGCAGTTCTTC
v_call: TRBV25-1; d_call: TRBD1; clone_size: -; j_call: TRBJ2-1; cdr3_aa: CASGTGGYSPYNEQFF; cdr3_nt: TGTGCCAGCGGGACAGGGGGATATTCCCCTTACAATGAGCAGTTCTTC
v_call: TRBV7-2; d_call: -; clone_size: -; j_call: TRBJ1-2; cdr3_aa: CASSLGTSSGYGYTF; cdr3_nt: TGTGCCAGCAGCTTAGGGACTTCGTCAGGCTATGGCTACACCTTC
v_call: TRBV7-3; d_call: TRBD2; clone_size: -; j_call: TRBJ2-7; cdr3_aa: CASSLTGGSGYEQYF; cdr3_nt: TGTGCCAGCAGCTTAACGGGCGGGAGTGGGTACGAGCAGTACTTC
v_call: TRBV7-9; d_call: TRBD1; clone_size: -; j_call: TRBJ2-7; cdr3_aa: CASSFGTGGYEQYF; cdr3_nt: TGTGCCAGCAGCTTTGGGACAGGGGGCTACGAGCAGTACTTC
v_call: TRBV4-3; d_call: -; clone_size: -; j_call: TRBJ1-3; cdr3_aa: CASSPRLASGNTIYF; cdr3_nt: TGCGCCAGCAGTCCTCGACTTGCCTCTGGAAACACCATATATTTT
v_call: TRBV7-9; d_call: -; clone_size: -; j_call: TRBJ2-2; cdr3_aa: CASSLALQGSGGELFF; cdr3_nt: TGTGCCAGCAGCTTAGCGCTTCAGGGGTCGGGCGGGGAGCTGTTTTTT
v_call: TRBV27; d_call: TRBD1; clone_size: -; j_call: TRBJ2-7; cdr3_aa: CASSWTGNQGEQYF; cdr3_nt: TGTGCCAGCAGTTGGACAGGGAATCAGGGCGAGCAGTACTTC
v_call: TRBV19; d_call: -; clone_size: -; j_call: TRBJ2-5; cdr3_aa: CASSPGRGFETQYF; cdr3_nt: TGTGCCAGTTCTCCCGGTAGGGGCTTCGAGACCCAGTACTTC
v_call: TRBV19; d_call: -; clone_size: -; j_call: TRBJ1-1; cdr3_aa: CASIRDTPRTEAFF; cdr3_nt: TGTGCCAGTATACGGGACACCCCGAGGACTGAAGCTTTCTTT
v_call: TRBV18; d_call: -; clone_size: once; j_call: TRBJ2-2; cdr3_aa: CESRGNTGELFF; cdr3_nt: TGTGAATCGCGCGGGAACACCGGGGAGCTGTTTTTT
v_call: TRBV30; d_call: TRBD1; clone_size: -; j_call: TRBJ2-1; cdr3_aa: CAGESRDREHRNEQFF; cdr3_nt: TGTGCCGGGGAGTCCAGGGACAGGGAACATCGCAATGAGCAGTTCTTC
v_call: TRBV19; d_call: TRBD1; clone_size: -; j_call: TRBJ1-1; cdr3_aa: CASSVRTGGNGNTEAFF; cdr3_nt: TGTGCCAGTAGCGTCCGGACAGGGGGCAATGGGAACACTGAAGCTTTCTTT
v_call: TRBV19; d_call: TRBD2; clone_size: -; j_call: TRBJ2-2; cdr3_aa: CASRELAGVRTGELFF; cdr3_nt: TGTGCCAGTAGGGAACTAGCGGGAGTACGGACCGGGGAGCTGTTTTTT
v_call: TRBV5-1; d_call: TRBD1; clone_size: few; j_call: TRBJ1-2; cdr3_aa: CASSPEGQGASGYTF; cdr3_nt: TGCGCCAGCAGCCCTGAGGGACAGGGGGCGAGTGGCTACACCTTC
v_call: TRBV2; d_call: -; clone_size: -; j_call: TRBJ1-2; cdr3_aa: CASSDLRASRGTDF; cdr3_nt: TGTGCCAGCAGTGATCTCCGGGCCAGTCGGGGGACCGACTTC
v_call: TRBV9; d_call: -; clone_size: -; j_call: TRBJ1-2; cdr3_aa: CASSDRPGNGGYTF; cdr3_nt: TGTGCCAGCAGCGACCGCCCGGGGAACGGAGGCTACACCTTC
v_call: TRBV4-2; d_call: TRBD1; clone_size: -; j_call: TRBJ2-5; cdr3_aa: CASSQGATGTGEETQYF; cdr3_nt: TGTGCCAGCAGCCAAGGCGCCACCGGGACAGGGGAAGAGACCCAGTACTTC
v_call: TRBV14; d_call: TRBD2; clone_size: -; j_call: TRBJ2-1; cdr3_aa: CASSQEARTSGVNEQFF; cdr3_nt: TGTGCCAGCAGCCAAGAAGCCCGGACTAGCGGGGTGAATGAGCAGTTCTTC
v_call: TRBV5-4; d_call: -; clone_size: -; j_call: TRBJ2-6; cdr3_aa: CASSLAASGANVLTF; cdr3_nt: TGTGCCAGCAGCTTGGCCGCGTCGGGGGCCAACGTCCTGACTTTC
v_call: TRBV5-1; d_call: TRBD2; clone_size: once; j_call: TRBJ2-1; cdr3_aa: CASSLSTSGSLNNEQFF; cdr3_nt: TGCGCCAGCAGCTTGTCGACTAGCGGGAGTCTGAACAATGAGCAGTTCTTC
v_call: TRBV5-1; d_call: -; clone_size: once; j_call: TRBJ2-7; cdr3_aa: CASSLGQRGDEQYF; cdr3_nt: TGCGCCAGCAGCTTGGGACAGAGAGGAGACGAGCAGTACTTC
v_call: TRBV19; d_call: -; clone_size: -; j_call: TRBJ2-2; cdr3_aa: CASTEGANTGELFF; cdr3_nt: TGTGCCAGTACGGAAGGGGCAAACACCGGGGAGCTGTTTTTT
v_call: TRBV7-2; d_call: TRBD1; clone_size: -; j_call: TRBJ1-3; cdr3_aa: CASSWGQGNGNTIYF; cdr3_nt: TGTGCCAGCAGCTGGGGACAGGGAAATGGAAACACCATATATTTT
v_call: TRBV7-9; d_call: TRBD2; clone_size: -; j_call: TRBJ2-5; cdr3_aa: CASSSPPFAGEGEETQYF; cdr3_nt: TGTGCCAGCAGCTCCCCCCCTTTTGCGGGAGAGGGAGAAGAGACCCAGTACTTC
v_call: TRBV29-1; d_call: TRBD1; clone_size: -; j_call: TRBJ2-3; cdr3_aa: CSGRQGKGTDTQYF; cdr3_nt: TGCAGTGGACGACAGGGAAAGGGGACAGATACGCAGTATTTT
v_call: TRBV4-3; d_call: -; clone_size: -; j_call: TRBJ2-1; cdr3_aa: CASSIDRYPSVEQFF; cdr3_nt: TGCGCCAGCAGCATCGACAGATACCCTTCGGTGGAGCAGTTCTTC
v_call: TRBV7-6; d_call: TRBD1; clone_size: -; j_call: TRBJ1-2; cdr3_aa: CASSRGQGRSSYGYTF; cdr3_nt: TGTGCCAGCAGCCGGGGACAGGGGCGGTCGTCTTATGGCTACACCTTC
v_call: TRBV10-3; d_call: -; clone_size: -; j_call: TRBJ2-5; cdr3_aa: CAISPDQETQYF; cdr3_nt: TGTGCCATCAGCCCCGACCAAGAGACCCAGTACTTC